These 5 T cell receptor beta chains were all obtained from the same sample, sequenced in a study of blood T cells in healthy people across ages. A J-beta primer mix and a sample-barcoded 5' primer were used in a second PCR of about 7 to 11 cycles. Using its own MiXCR run on the 5' RACE reads, TCRdb lists one record per CDR3 protein. Of hundreds of thousands of distinct CDR3 sequences in the sample, 52% were seen once. The specimen was blood. Every receptor here comes from an elderly woman in good health.

The chain has TRBV2 and TRBJ2-7; D might be TRBD1 (7 bases). There are 13 residues in the CDR3. V gave up 6 bases and J gave up 0 bases, with 9 bases separating them. CDR1 is SNHLY, CDR2 FYNNEI, per germline. CDR3 in DNA: TGTGCCAGCAGGGAGGGGGCCTCCTACGAGCAGTACTTC. Its protein product is CASREGASYEQYF.

The rearrangement uses TRBV7-4 and TRBJ1-3; 9 bases line up with TRBD1. The length of the CDR3 is 16 residues. Germline V gene lookup returns CDR1 SGHVT and CDR2 SQSDAQ. Unmatched junction bases numbered 7, after V lost 4 bases and J lost 3 bases. CDR3 protein: CASSSPGQGYGNTIYF. In nucleotides, the CDR3 is TGTGCCAGCAGCTCTCCGGGACAGGGATATGGAAACACCATATATTTT.

This clonotype was seen repeatedly, ten times or more. The gene calls are TRBV6-5 and TRBJ1-1; D remains ambiguous. V gave up 6 bases and J gave up 1 base, with 15 bases separating them. The CDR3 is made up of 15 amino acids. Germline assignment: CDR1 MNHEY and CDR2 SVGAGI. CDR3 amino acids: CASSRPERPNTEAFF. The CDR3 DNA is TGTGCCAGCAGCCGTCCGGAGAGGCCGAACACTGAAGCTTTCTTT.

This clonotype occurred a few times. The chain links TRBV12-3 or TRBV12-4 to TRBJ1-5, with D hard to call. CDR3 length: 14 amino acids. Trimming removed 4 bases from V and 0 bases from J, with 7 bases in between. CDR3 nucleotide sequence: TGTGCCAGCAGTTCTATCTATAGCAATCAGCCCCAGCATTTT. Translating gives CASSSIYSNQPQHF.

This CDR3 is CSARDPKRDLTDTQYF. The CDR3 coding sequence is TGCAGTGCTAGAGATCCGAAGCGGGACCTCACAGATACGCAGTATTTT. This chain uses TRBV20-1 with TRBJ2-3; TRBD2 aligns across 7 bases. The CDR3 spans 16 residues. Trimming at V came to 0 bases and at J to 2 bases, leaving 8 bases not matched to a gene. CDR1 DFQATT and CDR2 SNEGSKA come from the germline V gene (reference sequence).